This T cell receptor beta chain was identified during a study of OX40 agonist ivuxolimab in advanced cancers. Study-level results: There were, on average, more expanded clones in CD8+ T cells than in CD4+. At 0.1 to 3.0 mg/kg, CD4+ and CD8+ blood T cells expanded clonally by week 6. The work left the antigen specificity of expanded peripheral T cells undetermined.

The germline V gene encodes CDR1 ENHRY and CDR2 SYGVKD. The CDR3 consists of 14 residues. The trim removed 7 bases at V and 4 bases at J, leaving 8 bases unmatched. Turning to this clone: Its target is unknown.

Repertoires were generated with immunoSEQ multiplex PCR, while TCRdb's copy carries only in-frame clones and drops some. The data hold some 45,000 clones, with approximately 85% observed a single time. The chain links TRBV10-3 to TRBJ1-2; 8 bases map to TRBD1. The sequenced sample was CD4+ or CD8+ T cells sorted from blood, obtained in a trial of the OX40 agonist ivuxolimab. The receptor's source is an adult with an advanced solid tumor such as melanoma, head and neck, liver or kidney cancer. CDR3 in DNA: TGTGCCATCACCAACGGACAGGGAGGCTATGGCTACACCTTC. The encoded protein is CAITNGQGGYGYTF.